This is a list of T cell receptor beta chains from one sample in a study of identifying expanded T cells in peripheral blood. Sequencing was performed with immunoSEQ multiplex PCR; in TCRdb, only in-frame clones are kept and a portion is missing. The sample yields about 110,000 clones, 75% to 90% seen once. Specimen: blood. The receptors shown here come from a person aged 18 to 70 in good health. Both conserved end residues are part of each CDR3. Fields, in order: D gene, clone size, V gene, J gene, CDR3 protein, CDR3 DNA. A D gene is named only where the DNA matches it firmly. Size tells how often a clone was seen (once, few, many) or the class of an expanded clone, and some rows leave it out.

D gene: -; clone size: -; V gene: TRBV7-2; J gene: TRBJ2-6; CDR3 protein: CASSSGNAGANVLTF; CDR3 DNA: TGTGCCAGCAGCTCCGGTAACGCTGGGGCCAACGTCCTGACTTTC
D gene: -; clone size: -; V gene: TRBV27; J gene: TRBJ2-2; CDR3 protein: CASSSRSRAPLKGGTGELFF; CDR3 DNA: TGTGCCAGCAGCTCCCGCAGCCGGGCCCCCCTCAAGGGAGGCACCGGGGAGCTGTTTTTT
D gene: -; clone size: -; V gene: TRBV6-1; J gene: TRBJ1-5; CDR3 protein: CASSDVGRQPQHF; CDR3 DNA: TGTGCCAGCAGTGATGTGGGGCGTCAGCCCCAGCATTTT
D gene: TRBD2; clone size: -; V gene: TRBV4-2; J gene: TRBJ2-1; CDR3 protein: CASSQELAGGGAYNEQFF; CDR3 DNA: TGTGCCAGCAGCCAAGAATTAGCGGGGGGCGGTGCCTACAATGAGCAGTTCTTC
D gene: TRBD2; clone size: -; V gene: TRBV7-6; J gene: TRBJ2-5; CDR3 protein: CASSSPGLADLGETQYF; CDR3 DNA: TGTGCCAGCAGCTCTCCGGGACTAGCGGATCTGGGGGAGACCCAGTACTTC
D gene: -; clone size: -; V gene: TRBV7-7; J gene: TRBJ1-4; CDR3 protein: CASNPGTEPNEKLFF; CDR3 DNA: TGTGCCAGCAACCCCGGGACCGAGCCGAATGAAAAACTGTTTTTT
D gene: TRBD2; clone size: -; V gene: TRBV5-1; J gene: TRBJ2-2; CDR3 protein: CASRRDYVAGELFF; CDR3 DNA: TGCGCCAGCAGGCGGGACTACGTGGCCGGGGAGCTGTTTTTT
D gene: -; clone size: -; V gene: TRBV11-2; J gene: TRBJ1-6; CDR3 protein: CASSDRSAWTYNSPLHF; CDR3 DNA: TGTGCCAGCAGCGACCGCTCTGCGTGGACCTATAATTCACCCCTCCACTTT
D gene: -; clone size: few; V gene: TRBV19; J gene: TRBJ1-2; CDR3 protein: CASSIRTEGRNYGYTF; CDR3 DNA: TGTGCCAGTAGTATTCGGACAGAGGGGCGGAACTATGGCTACACCTTC
D gene: TRBD1; clone size: few; V gene: TRBV4-3; J gene: TRBJ1-2; CDR3 protein: CASSQEFRTGSYGYTF; CDR3 DNA: TGCGCCAGCAGCCAAGAATTCCGGACAGGGTCCTATGGCTACACCTTC
D gene: -; clone size: -; V gene: TRBV5-1; J gene: TRBJ1-2; CDR3 protein: CASRYRVTGFYGYTF; CDR3 DNA: TGCGCCAGCAGGTACAGAGTGACAGGCTTCTATGGCTACACCTTC
D gene: TRBD2; clone size: -; V gene: TRBV7-9; J gene: TRBJ2-7; CDR3 protein: CASGLVAPYEQYF; CDR3 DNA: TGTGCCAGCGGACTAGTTGCCCCCTACGAGCAGTACTTC
D gene: -; clone size: once; V gene: TRBV7-2; J gene: TRBJ1-2; CDR3 protein: CASSFQFQLYGYTF; CDR3 DNA: TGTGCCAGCAGCTTCCAGTTTCAACTCTATGGCTACACCTTC
D gene: TRBD1; clone size: -; V gene: TRBV5-6; J gene: TRBJ2-7; CDR3 protein: CASSRGTAYYEQYF; CDR3 DNA: TGTGCCAGCAGCAGGGGGACAGCGTACTACGAGCAGTACTTC
D gene: -; clone size: -; V gene: TRBV7-3; J gene: TRBJ1-1; CDR3 protein: CASSLTRDTEAFF; CDR3 DNA: TGTGCCAGCAGCTTAACCAGGGACACTGAAGCTTTCTTT
D gene: TRBD2; clone size: -; V gene: TRBV4-2; J gene: TRBJ2-5; CDR3 protein: CASSPPGLAGVSETQYF; CDR3 DNA: TGTGCCAGCAGCCCTCCGGGACTAGCGGGGGTTAGTGAGACCCAGTACTTC
D gene: TRBD1; clone size: -; V gene: TRBV10-3; J gene: TRBJ2-7; CDR3 protein: CAISESWTGNEQYF; CDR3 DNA: TGTGCCATCAGTGAGTCCTGGACAGGGAACGAGCAGTACTTC